Reported below is one TCR beta chain. The data were produced by immunoSEQ multiplex PCR, yet TCRdb's version contains in-frame clones alone and is incomplete. The sample consists of 95,000 to 150,000 clones, 80% to 95% of them appearing once. V was clipped by 2 bases and J by 2 bases; unmatched bases: 9. CDR1 and CDR2 from the germline V gene are MDHEN and SYDVKM. This CDR3 has 17 amino acids. This sample is part of a study of blood T cell repertoires in COVID-19. Study as a whole: Sources were T cells, B-cell-depleted T cells, or PBMCs; the material itself was cDNA or gDNA.

This receptor was identified in a man aged 50 or older with COVID-19, enrolled during active disease. This chain links TRBV28 with TRBJ2-1; TRBD2 matches at 7 bases. Sequencing was done on a sample of peripheral blood. The CDR3 DNA follows: TGTGCCAGCAGTTTAATCTTGACGGGAGGCACCTACAATGAGCAGTTCTTC. Its translation is CASSLILTGGTYNEQFF.